Sequencing of this T cell receptor beta chain was carried out in a study of spatial heterogeneity in lung cancer. Study overall: Fewer alpha-chain than beta-chain sequences were consistently detected. From matched bulk RNA-seq came a T cell module score, which showed a strong correlation with TCR transcript counts in tumor regions. General study points: Tumor mutation counts were tracked by expanded intratumoral alpha and beta TCR counts.

TCRdb itself ran the 5' RACE reads through MiXCR, one entry per CDR3 protein. The sample includes about 100,000 distinct CDR3 sequences, around 4.8% of them seen just once. The table lists this clonotype with a few counts. Antigen: not known. At one of its ends the junction is not consistent with the germline gene, which may arise from a read error. CDR3 size: 14 residues. Germline CDR1 is SSHAT and CDR2 is FNYEAQ (reference sequence). Time point: sample taken at primary tumor resection. Patients with untreated early-stage non-small cell lung cancer, numbering approximately 70, were the donors. Whole RNA obtained from tumor, nontumor lung or frozen PBMC underwent sequencing without sorting.

This clonotype originated in a male donor with early-stage non-small cell lung cancer. The sequences come from lung tumor tissue, collected at surgery. This rearrangement joins TRBV7-7 to TRBJ2-3, with D possibly being TRBD1 (6 bases). For the CDR3, the DNA is TGTGCTAGCAGCTTAGGAGAGGGGGCAGATACGCAGTATTTT. Its translation is CASSLGEGADTQYF.